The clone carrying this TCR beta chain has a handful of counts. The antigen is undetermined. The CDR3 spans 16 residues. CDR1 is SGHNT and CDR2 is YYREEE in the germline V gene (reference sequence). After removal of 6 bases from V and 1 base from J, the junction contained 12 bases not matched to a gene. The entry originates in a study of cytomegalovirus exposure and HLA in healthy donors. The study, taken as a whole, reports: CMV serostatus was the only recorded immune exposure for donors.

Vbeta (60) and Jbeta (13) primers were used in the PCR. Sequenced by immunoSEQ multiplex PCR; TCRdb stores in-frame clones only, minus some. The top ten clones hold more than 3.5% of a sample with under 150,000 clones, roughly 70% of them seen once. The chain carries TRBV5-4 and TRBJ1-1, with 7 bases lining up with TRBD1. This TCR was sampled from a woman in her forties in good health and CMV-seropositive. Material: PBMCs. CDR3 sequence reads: CASTNRQGVENTEAFF. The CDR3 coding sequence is TGTGCCAGCACCAACCGACAGGGTGTGGAGAACACTGAAGCTTTCTTT.